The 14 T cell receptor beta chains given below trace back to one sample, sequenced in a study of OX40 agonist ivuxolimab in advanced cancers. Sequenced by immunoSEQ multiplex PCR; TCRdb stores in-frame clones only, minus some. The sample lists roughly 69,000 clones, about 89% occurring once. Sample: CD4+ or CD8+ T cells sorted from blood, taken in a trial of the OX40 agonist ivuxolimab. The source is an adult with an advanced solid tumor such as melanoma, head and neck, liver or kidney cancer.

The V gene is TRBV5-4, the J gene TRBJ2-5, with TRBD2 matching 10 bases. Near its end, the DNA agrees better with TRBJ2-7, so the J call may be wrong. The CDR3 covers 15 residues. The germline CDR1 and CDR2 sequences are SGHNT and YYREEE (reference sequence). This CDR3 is CASSLASGGAYEQYF. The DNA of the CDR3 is TGTGCCAGCAGCCTGGCTAGCGGGGGCGCCTACGAGCAGTACTTC.

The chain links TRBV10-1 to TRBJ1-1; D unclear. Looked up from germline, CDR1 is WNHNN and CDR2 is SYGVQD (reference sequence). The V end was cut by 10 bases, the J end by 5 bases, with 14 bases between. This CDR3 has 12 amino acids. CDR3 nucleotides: TGCGCCAATGGGGAGTTAGGGACTGAAGCTTTCTTT. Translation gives CANGELGTEAFF.

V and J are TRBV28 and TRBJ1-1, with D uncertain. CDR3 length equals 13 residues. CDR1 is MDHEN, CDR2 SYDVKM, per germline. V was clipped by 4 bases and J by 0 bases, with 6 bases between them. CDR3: CASSSLMNTEAFF. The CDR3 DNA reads TGTGCCAGCAGTTCTTTAATGAACACTGAAGCTTTCTTT.

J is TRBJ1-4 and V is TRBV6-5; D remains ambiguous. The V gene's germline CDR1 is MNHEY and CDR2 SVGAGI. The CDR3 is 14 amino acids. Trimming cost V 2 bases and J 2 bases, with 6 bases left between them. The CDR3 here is CASSYVGTNEKLFF. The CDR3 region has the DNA TGTGCCAGCAGTTACGTGGGGACTAATGAAAAACTGTTTTTT.

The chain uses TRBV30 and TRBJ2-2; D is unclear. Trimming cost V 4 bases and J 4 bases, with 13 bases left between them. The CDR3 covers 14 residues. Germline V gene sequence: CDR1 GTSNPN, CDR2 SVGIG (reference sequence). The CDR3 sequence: CAWNFQVLTGELFF. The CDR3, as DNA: TGTGCCTGGAATTTTCAGGTGCTCACCGGGGAGCTGTTTTTT.

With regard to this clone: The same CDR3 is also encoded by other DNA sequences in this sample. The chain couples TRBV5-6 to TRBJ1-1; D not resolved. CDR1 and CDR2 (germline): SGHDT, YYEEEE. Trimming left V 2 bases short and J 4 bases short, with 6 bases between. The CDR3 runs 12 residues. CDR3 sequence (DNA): TGTGCCAGCAGCTTACGGGGCACTGAAGCTTTCTTT. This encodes CASSLRGTEAFF. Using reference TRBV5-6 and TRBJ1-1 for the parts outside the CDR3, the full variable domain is DAGVTQSPTHLIKTRGQQVTLRCSPKSGHDTVSWYQQALGQGPQFIFQYYEEEERQRGNFPDRFSGHQFPNYSSELNVNALLLGDSALYLCASSLRGTEAFFGQGTRLTVV.

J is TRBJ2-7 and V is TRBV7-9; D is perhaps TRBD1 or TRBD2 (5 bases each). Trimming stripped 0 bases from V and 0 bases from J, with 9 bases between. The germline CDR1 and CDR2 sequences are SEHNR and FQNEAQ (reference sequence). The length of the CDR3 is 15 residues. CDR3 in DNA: TGTGCCAGCAGCTTAGCGGGGGTGGGCTCCTACGAGCAGTACTTC. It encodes CASSLAGVGSYEQYF.

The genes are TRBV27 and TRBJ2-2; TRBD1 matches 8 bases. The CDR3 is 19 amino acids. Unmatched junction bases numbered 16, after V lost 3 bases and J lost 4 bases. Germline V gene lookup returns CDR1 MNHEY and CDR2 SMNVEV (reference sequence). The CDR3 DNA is TGTGCCAGCAGTTTTGCGGGGCTCGCAGGGGGCGGTGGCACCGGGGAGCTGTTTTTT. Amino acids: CASSFAGLAGGGGTGELFF.

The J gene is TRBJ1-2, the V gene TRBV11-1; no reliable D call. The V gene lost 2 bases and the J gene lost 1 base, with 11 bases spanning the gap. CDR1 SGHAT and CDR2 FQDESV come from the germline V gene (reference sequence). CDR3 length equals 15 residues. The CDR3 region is CASSLTPLGNYGYTF. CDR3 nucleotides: TGTGCCAGCAGCTTAACGCCGCTAGGTAACTATGGCTACACCTTC.

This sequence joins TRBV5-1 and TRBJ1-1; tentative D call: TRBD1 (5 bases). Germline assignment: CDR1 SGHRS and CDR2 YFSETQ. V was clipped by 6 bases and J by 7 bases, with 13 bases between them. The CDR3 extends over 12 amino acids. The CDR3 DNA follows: TGCGCCAGCATATCCGTGAGGGGTGAAGCTTTCTTT. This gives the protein CASISVRGEAFF.

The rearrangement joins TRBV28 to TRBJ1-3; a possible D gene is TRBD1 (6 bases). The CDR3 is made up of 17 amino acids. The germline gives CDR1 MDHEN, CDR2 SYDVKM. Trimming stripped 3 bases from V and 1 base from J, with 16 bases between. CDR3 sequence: CASSFHAVGGSGNTIYF. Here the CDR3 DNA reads TGTGCCAGCAGTTTCCATGCGGTAGGGGGTTCTGGAAACACCATATATTTT.

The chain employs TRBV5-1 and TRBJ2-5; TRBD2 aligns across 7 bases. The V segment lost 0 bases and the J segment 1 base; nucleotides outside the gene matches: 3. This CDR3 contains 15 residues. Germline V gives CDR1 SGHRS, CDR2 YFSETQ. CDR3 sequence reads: CASSLAPSGQETQYF. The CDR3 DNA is TGCGCCAGCAGCTTGGCCCCTAGCGGCCAAGAGACCCAGTACTTC. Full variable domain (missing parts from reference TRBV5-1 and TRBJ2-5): KAGVTQTPRYLIKTRGQQVTLSCSPISGHRSVSWYQQTPGQGLQFLFEYFSETQRNKGNFPGRFSGRQFSNSRSEMNVSTLELGDSALYLCASSLAPSGQETQYFGPGTRLLVL.

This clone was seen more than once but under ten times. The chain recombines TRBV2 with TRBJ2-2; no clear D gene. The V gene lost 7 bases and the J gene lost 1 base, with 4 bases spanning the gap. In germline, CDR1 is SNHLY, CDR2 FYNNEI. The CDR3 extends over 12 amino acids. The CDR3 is CASNLNTGELFF. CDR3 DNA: TGTGCCAGCAACTTGAACACCGGGGAGCTGTTTTTT.

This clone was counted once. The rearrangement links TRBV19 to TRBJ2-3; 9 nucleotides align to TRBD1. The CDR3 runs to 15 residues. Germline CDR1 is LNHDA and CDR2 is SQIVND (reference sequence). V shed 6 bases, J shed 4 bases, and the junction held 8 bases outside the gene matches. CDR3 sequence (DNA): TGTGCCAGTAGCCTTAGACAGGGGGAAGCAGATACGCAGTATTTT. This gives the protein CASSLRQGEADTQYF.